This paragraph covers one T cell receptor beta chain sequence. Its cognate antigen has yet to be identified. Base qualities are missing; no much larger clone stands one base away. Taken with the paper, the label for time point translates to: cycle 2 day 1 (C2D1) of nivolumab. Every trial patient had relapsed following autologous stem cell transplantation, and prior brentuximab vedotin exposure was what differed among cohorts A, B and C. The trial cohort was composed of 56 patients with relapsed/refractory classical Hodgkin lymphoma, for whom complete response, partial response or progressive disease was recorded as best overall response. Trial patients were treated with single-agent nivolumab in the multi-cohort phase II CheckMate 205 trial. An independent review committee assessed best overall response by applying the 2007 International Working Group response criteria. Trial PBMCs were collected just before the start of nivolumab (C1D1) and during therapy at cycle 2 day 1 and cycle 4 day 1. Peripheral blood was collected in 8 mL Vacutainer Cell Preparation Tubes, from which PBMCs were isolated by centrifugation and then cryopreserved.

Genomic DNA was isolated using the Qiagen DNeasy kit from unsorted PBMCs as well as from negatively selected CD4+ and CD8+ fractions. Using primers that anneal to V and J segments, immunoSEQ multiplex PCR amplified the TCR beta CDR3 regions. Amplification bias was minimized using a synthetic immune receptor repertoire, and residual bias was removed computationally after sequencing. On the study's bioinformatics: Repertoire diversity was quantified as the Shannon entropy index using custom Python scripts. Unsorted, CD4+ and CD8+ repertoires were analyzed separately, except for combined analyses in which CD4+ and CD8+ sequences were merged in silico. A clone was considered expanded if an increase in frequency of at least 2-fold after treatment relative to C1D1 was found, and a pseudocount of 0.5 was applied to clones undetected at baseline. Clones with 0 or 1 copy at C1D1 were classified as singleton clones, and clones with 2 or more copies were classified as non-singleton clones. Clones expanded in unsorted samples were assigned a CD4+, CD8+ or unknown annotation through matching of protein sequences in sorted samples from the same patient. Wilcoxon tests were applied to paired samples to test diversity changes from C1D1 to C4D1. TCRdb retrieved this table from immuneACCESS and kept in-frame rearrangements only. Not all clones are present; in checked studies, unresolved V genes account for under half, and no reason is known for the remainder. V and J calls and clone size are as listed in that table; D and trimming were resolved from the DNA. The sample table contains 84,000 or so clones; only one count was recorded for approximately 91% of them. Approximately 2.4% of the sample belongs to the ten largest clones.

The sample originates from a study of PD-1 blockade in classical Hodgkin lymphoma (dated by TCRdb to 2018 to 2021). In the study overall: Nivolumab dosing was 3 mg/kg intravenously every 2 weeks, continuing until either disease progression or unacceptable toxicity. The study used CyTOF and TCR beta sequencing to define a peripheral blood immune signature of response to PD-1 blockade in classical Hodgkin lymphoma.

Compared with germline, V lacks 7 bases and J lacks 2 bases; bases without a gene match: 4. The cysteine opens and the phenylalanine closes a CDR3 of 14 amino acids. Just the 42-base CDR3 DNA is kept, in frame starting at base 1. CDR1 is given as MNHEY and CDR2 as SMNVEV, both from the germline V gene (reference sequence). General findings and caveats noted by the study authors: Trial patients achieving complete response had baseline diversity similar to newly diagnosed patients, whereas partial responders and progressors had significantly lower diversity. The study covered only a single clinical trial cohort, and the causes of the repertoire differences, possibly disease activity or prior therapy, were still not defined. Diversity was lower in patients who began nivolumab less than 1 year after ASCT, so these patients were left out of later analyses to avoid confounding by immune reconstitution. A significant rise by C4D1 was seen in CD4+ but not CD8+ TCR diversity (p=0.0027 vs p=0.16), with the rise being most apparent in complete responders (p=0.02). Baseline TCR diversity was reported to be lower in newly diagnosed patients than in healthy donors, and even lower in relapsed/refractory patients.

The sequenced sample was peripheral blood mononuclear cells (PBMCs), obtained before the second cycle of nivolumab. The chain is made from TRBV27 and TRBJ2-7; a stretch of 11 junction bases matches TRBD1. This TCR came from a human donor with classical Hodgkin lymphoma. The sequence in DNA is TGTGCCAGCAAGACGGGACAGGGGGCCTACGAGCAGTACTTC. This translates into CASKTGQGAYEQYF.